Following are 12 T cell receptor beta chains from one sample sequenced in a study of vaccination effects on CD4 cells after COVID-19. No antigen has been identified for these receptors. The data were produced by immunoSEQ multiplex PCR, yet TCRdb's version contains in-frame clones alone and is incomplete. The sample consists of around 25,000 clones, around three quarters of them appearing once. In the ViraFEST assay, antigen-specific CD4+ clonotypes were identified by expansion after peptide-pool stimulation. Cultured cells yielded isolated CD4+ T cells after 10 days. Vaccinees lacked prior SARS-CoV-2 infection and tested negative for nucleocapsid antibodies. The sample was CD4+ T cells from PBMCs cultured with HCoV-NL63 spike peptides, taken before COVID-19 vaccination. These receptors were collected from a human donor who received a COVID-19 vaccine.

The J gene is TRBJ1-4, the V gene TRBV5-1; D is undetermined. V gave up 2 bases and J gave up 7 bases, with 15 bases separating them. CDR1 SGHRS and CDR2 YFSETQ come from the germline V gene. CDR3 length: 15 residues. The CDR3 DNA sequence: TGCGCCAGCAGCTTCAACTCCGTTAAGGGTGAAAAACTGTTTTTT. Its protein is CASSFNSVKGEKLFF.

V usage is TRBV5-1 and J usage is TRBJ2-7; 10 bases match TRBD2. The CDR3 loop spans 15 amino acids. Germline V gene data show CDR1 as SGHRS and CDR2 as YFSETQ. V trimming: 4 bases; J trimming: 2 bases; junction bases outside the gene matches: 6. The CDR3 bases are TGCGCCAGCAGCCCCGGGACTAGCGTTACCTACGAGCAGTACTTC. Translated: CASSPGTSVTYEQYF.

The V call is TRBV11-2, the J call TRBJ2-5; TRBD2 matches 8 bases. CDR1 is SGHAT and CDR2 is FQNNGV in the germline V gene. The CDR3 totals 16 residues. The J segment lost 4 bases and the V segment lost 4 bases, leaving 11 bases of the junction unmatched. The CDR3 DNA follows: TGTGCCAGCAGCTCCCCGGGGGGGGGTTTTCGAGAGACCCAGTACTTC. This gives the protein CASSSPGGGFRETQYF.

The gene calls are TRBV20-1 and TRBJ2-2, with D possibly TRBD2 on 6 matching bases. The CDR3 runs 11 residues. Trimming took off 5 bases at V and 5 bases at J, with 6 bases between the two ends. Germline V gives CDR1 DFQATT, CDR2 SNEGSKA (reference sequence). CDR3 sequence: CSARGTGELFF. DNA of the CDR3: TGCAGTGCTCGGGGGACCGGGGAGCTGTTTTTT.

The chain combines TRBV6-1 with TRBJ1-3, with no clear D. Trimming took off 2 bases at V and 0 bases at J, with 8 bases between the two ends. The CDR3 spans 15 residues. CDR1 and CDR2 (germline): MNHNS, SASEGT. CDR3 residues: CASSETGISGNTIYF. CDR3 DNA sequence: TGTGCCAGCAGTGAAACTGGCATCTCTGGAAACACCATATATTTT.

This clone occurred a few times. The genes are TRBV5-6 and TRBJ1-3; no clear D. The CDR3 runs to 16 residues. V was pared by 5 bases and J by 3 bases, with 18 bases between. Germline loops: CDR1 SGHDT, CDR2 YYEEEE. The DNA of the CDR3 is TGTGCCAGCAGTACCGACTGGGAAGGTTTTGGAAACACCATATATTTT. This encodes CASSTDWEGFGNTIYF.

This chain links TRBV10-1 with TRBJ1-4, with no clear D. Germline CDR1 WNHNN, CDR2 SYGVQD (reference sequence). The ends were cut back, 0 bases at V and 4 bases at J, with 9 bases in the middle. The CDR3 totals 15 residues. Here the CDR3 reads CASSESAQLNEKLFF. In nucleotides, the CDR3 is TGCGCCAGCAGTGAGTCTGCACAGCTTAATGAAAAACTGTTTTTT.

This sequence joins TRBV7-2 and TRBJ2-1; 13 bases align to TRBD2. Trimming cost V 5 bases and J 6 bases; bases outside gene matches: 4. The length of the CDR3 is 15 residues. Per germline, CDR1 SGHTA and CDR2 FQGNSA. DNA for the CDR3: TGTGCCAGCAGCACAAGGACTAGCGGGGGCAATGAGCAGTTCTTC. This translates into CASSTRTSGGNEQFF.

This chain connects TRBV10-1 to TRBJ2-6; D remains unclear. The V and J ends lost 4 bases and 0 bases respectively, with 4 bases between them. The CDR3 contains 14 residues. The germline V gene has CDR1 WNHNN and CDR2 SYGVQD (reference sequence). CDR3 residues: CASSVLSGANVLTF. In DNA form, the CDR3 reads TGCGCCAGCAGTGTTCTCTCTGGGGCCAACGTCCTGACTTTC.

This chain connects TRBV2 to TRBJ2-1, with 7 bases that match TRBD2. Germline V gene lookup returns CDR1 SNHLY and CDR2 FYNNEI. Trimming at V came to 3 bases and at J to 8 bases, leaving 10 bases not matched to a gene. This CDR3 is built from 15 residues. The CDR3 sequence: CASSERAGDTDEQFF. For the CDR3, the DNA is TGTGCCAGCAGTGAGAGGGCGGGAGACACCGATGAGCAGTTCTTC.

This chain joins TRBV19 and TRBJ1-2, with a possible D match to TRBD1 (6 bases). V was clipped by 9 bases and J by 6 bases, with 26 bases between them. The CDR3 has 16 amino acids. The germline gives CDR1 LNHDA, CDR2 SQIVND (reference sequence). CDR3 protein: CASRPSRRRGGDGYTF. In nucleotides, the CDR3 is TGTGCCAGCCGCCCCAGCCGACGCCGAGGGGGTGATGGCTACACCTTC. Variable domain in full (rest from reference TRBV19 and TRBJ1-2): DGGITQSPKYLFRKEGQNVTLSCEQNLNHDAMYWYRQDPGQGLRLIYYSQIVNDFQKGDIAEGYSVSREKKESFPLTVTSAQKNPTAFYLCASRPSRRRGGDGYTFGSGTRLTVV.

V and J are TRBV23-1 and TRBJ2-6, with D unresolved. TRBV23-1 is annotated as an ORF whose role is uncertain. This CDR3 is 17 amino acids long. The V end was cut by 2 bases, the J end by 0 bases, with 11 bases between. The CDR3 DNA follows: TGCGCCAGCAGTCAAATCCGACATATCTCTGGGGCCAACGTCCTGACTTTC. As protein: CASSQIRHISGANVLTF.